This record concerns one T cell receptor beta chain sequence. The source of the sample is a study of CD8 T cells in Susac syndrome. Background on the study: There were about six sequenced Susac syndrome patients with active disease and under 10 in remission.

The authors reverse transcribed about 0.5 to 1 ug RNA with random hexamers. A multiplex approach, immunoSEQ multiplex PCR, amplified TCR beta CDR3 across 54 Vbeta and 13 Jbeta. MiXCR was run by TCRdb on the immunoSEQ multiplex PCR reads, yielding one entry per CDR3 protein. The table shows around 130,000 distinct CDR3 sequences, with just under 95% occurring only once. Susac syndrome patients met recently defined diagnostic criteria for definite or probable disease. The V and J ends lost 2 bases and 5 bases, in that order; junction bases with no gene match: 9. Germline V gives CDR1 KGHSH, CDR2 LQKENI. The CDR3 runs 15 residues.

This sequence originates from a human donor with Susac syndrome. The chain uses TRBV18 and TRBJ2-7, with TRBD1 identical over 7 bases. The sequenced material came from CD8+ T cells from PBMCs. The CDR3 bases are TGTGCCAGCTCACCATCGGACAGGCAGCTGCACGAGCAGTACTTC. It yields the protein CASSPSDRQLHEQYF.